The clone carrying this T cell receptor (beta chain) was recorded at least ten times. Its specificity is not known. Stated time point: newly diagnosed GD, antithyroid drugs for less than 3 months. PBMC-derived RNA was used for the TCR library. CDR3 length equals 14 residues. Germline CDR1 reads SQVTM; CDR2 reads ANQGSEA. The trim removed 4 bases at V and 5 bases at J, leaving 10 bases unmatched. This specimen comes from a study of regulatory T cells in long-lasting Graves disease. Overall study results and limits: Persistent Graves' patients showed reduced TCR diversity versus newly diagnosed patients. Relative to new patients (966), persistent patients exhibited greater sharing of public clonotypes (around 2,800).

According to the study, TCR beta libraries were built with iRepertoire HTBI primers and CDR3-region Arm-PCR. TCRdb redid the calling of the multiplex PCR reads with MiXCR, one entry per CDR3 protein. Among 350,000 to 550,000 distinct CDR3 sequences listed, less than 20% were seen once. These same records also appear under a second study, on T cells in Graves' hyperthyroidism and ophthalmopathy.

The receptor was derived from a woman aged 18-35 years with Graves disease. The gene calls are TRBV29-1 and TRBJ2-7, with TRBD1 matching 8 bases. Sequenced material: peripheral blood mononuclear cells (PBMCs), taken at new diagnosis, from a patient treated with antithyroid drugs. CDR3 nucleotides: TGCAGCGTTGTGGGGATATCAGGGGGCAACGAGCAGTACTTC. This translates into CSVVGISGGNEQYF.